Following are 13 T cell receptor beta chains from one sample sequenced in a study of shared clonotypes between healthy human individuals. TCRdb's copy holds only in-frame clones and misses some; the assay was immunoSEQ multiplex PCR. The data contain hundreds of thousands of clones, approximately 74% of them singletons. The material sequenced was memory CD4+ T cells sorted from blood. Stated subset: CD45RA-negative fraction. The receptors stem from a man aged 25 to 45 in good health.

The CDR3 loop reads CASTLTSGAYEQYF. For the CDR3, the DNA is TGTGCCAGCACCCTGACTAGCGGGGCCTACGAGCAGTACTTC. The chain carries TRBV28 and TRBJ2-7; 11 bases map to TRBD2. Germline V gene lookup returns CDR1 MDHEN and CDR2 SYDVKM. V lost 7 bases to trimming and J lost 2 bases; unmatched junction nucleotides: 4. This CDR3 contains 14 residues.

The gene calls are TRBV5-1 and TRBJ1-4; TRBD1 agrees at 8 bases. With V trimmed by 3 bases and J by 8 bases, 6 bases remained unmatched. In germline, CDR1 is SGHRS, CDR2 YFSETQ. The CDR3 totals 14 residues. The CDR3 nucleotides are TGCGCCAGCAGCTCACAACAGGGGGACGAAAAACTGTTTTTT. This sequence encodes CASSSQQGDEKLFF.

The chain links TRBV7-2 to TRBJ2-1, with D uncertain. Germline V gene data show CDR1 as SGHTA and CDR2 as FQGNSA. Trimming took 1 base from V and 1 from J, leaving 11 bases between them. This CDR3 region has 16 residues. The CDR3 sequence: CASSLGGITSYNEQFF. CDR3 DNA: TGTGCCAGCAGCTTAGGTGGCATAACTTCCTACAATGAGCAGTTCTTC.

This chain links TRBV19 with TRBJ2-2; maybe TRBD1 (5 bases). The germline V gene encodes CDR1 LNHDA and CDR2 SQIVND (reference sequence). V lost 6 bases to trimming and J lost 5 bases, with 13 bases between them. The CDR3 is made up of 14 amino acids. The CDR3 is CASRDTTMTGELFF. In nucleotides, the CDR3 is TGTGCCAGTAGGGACACCACGATGACCGGGGAGCTGTTTTTT. The variable domain in full, completed from reference TRBV19 and TRBJ2-2, reads DGGITQSPKYLFRKEGQNVTLSCEQNLNHDAMYWYRQDPGQGLRLIYYSQIVNDFQKGDIAEGYSVSREKKESFPLTVTSAQKNPTAFYLCASRDTTMTGELFFGEGSRLTVL.

In regard to this clone: Other DNA sequences in the same sample also yield this CDR3. The chain recombines TRBV9 with TRBJ1-5; D is unresolved. Germline-derived CDR1 and CDR2 are SGDLS and YYNGEE. V was cut by 0 bases and J by 5 bases, with 6 bases left in between. The CDR3 has 13 residues. This CDR3 reads CASSVEGYQPQHF. Written as DNA, the CDR3 is TGTGCCAGCAGCGTAGAGGGATATCAGCCCCAGCATTTT.

The table lists this clone with many counts. The chain employs TRBV11-2 and TRBJ2-3; possibly TRBD2 for D (6 bases). The CDR3 runs to 13 residues. V lost 1 base to trimming and J lost 7 bases, with 9 bases between them. CDR1 is SGHAT and CDR2 is FQNNGV in the germline V gene. The CDR3 DNA reads as TGTGCCAGCAGCTTAGCGGGACTCAATACGCAGTATTTT. Residues: CASSLAGLNTQYF.

The chain is built from TRBV12-5 and TRBJ2-1; TRBD2 might be the D (7 bases). The length of the CDR3 is 16 residues. Germline V gene sequence: CDR1 LGHNT, CDR2 FRNRAP. Trimming shortened V by 3 bases and J by 4 bases, and 16 bases separated the two germline ends. The CDR3 spells CASGLGGASGYNEQFF. The CDR3 DNA reads as TGTGCTAGTGGTTTAGGGGGTGCTAGCGGATACAATGAGCAGTTCTTC.

The chain employs TRBV6-1 and TRBJ2-1; 10 nucleotides line up with TRBD2. The CDR3 consists of 16 residues. The ends lost 0 bases at V and 8 bases at J; junction bases unmatched: 7. The germline CDR1 and CDR2 sequences are MNHNS and SASEGT. The CDR3 bases are TGTGCCAGCAGTGAAGCTGGAACTAGCGGGATCTATGAGCAGTTCTTC. As protein: CASSEAGTSGIYEQFF.

This chain connects TRBV20-1 to TRBJ2-7, with no clear D. Deletions cut 3 bases from V and 5 bases from J, with 8 bases between. The CDR3 runs 11 residues. The germline gives CDR1 DFQATT, CDR2 SNEGSKA (reference sequence). The CDR3 bases are TGCAGTGCTAGTGGCTGGGACGAGCAGTACTTC. This gives the protein CSASGWDEQYF.

About this clone: The sample has other DNA sequences that encode this CDR3 too. The chain recombines TRBV18 with TRBJ2-5; no definite D call. Trimming pared 1 base from V and 1 base from J, leaving 1 base between. CDR3 length: 12 amino acids. Germline V gene data show CDR1 as KGHSH and CDR2 as LQKENI. The CDR3 DNA follows: TGTGCCAGCTCACCACGCCAAGAGACCCAGTACTTC. Its translation: CASSPRQETQYF.

The chain uses TRBV4-1 and TRBJ1-1; D remains unclear. V lost 0 bases and J 5 bases, leaving 13 bases between the germline ends. Germline CDR1 reads MGHRA; CDR2 reads YSYEKL. The CDR3 spans 15 residues. The CDR3: CASSQEPYAETEAFF. Here the CDR3 DNA reads TGCGCCAGCAGCCAAGAGCCCTACGCAGAGACTGAAGCTTTCTTT.

This chain uses TRBV27 with TRBJ1-2, with 8 nucleotides matching TRBD1. Germline lookup yields CDR1 MNHEY and CDR2 SMNVEV (reference sequence). The CDR3 has 12 residues. With 7 bases clipped from V and 8 bases from J, the junction kept 6 bases outside the gene matches. CDR3 DNA sequence: TGTGCCAGCAATTCCGGGACAGGCGGCTACACCTTC. Its translation is CASNSGTGGYTF.

V and J are TRBV25-1 and TRBJ2-1, with 7 bases aligning to TRBD2. With 0 bases clipped from V and 10 bases from J, the junction kept 0 bases outside the gene matches. CDR3 size: 12 residues. Germline V gene sequence: CDR1 MGHDK, CDR2 SYGVNS. The CDR3 DNA reads as TGTGCCAGCAGTGAATACGGGGGGGAGCAGTTCTTC. This gives the protein CASSEYGGEQFF.